This is a list of T cell receptor beta chains from one sample in a study of vaccination effects on CD4 cells after COVID-19. These TCRs' antigens remain unknown. The assay was immunoSEQ multiplex PCR, and TCRdb's table has in-frame clones only and misses some. The sample lists under 70,000 clones, 60% to 80% seen once, with 3.7% in the top ten. The sequences come from CD4+ T cells from PBMCs cultured with HCoV-OC43 spike peptides, collected before COVID-19 vaccination. The receptors originated from a human donor who received a COVID-19 vaccine. Both conserved end residues are part of each CDR3. The order of the fields is J gene, D gene, CDR3 length, clone size, V gene, CDR3 DNA, CDR3 protein. The D gene is left open where the match is weak. Expanded clones are given a class, and other clones once, few, many or no size at all.

j_call: TRBJ2-1; d_call: TRBD2; cdr3_length: 18; clone_size: NA; v_call: TRBV7-2; cdr3_nt: TGTGCCAGCAGCTCCCGGTTAGCGGGGGGGCAGATCTACAATGAGCAGTTCTTC; cdr3_aa: CASSSRLAGGQIYNEQFF
j_call: TRBJ1-2; d_call: TRBD1; cdr3_length: 17; clone_size: few; v_call: TRBV6-2/TRBV6-3; cdr3_nt: TGTGCCAGCAGTTACTGGGGGACAGGGCCCAGTAGGGGCGGCTACACCTTC; cdr3_aa: CASSYWGTGPSRGGYTF
j_call: TRBJ2-2; d_call: NA; cdr3_length: 14; clone_size: NA; v_call: TRBV20-1; cdr3_nt: TGCAGTGCTAGTCAGGGGTATCCGGGCGGGGAGCTGTTTTTT; cdr3_aa: CSASQGYPGGELFF
j_call: TRBJ2-1; d_call: NA; cdr3_length: 15; clone_size: NA; v_call: TRBV6-2/TRBV6-3; cdr3_nt: TGTGCCAGCAGTTACGTGTCAGCGGGCAGGAATGAGCAGTTCTTC; cdr3_aa: CASSYVSAGRNEQFF
j_call: TRBJ1-1; d_call: NA; cdr3_length: 15; clone_size: NA; v_call: TRBV28; cdr3_nt: TGTGCCAGCAGTTTATTCAGGGGTGAGGGCACTGAAGCTTTCTTT; cdr3_aa: CASSLFRGEGTEAFF
j_call: TRBJ1-2; d_call: NA; cdr3_length: 14; clone_size: few; v_call: TRBV29-1; cdr3_nt: TGCAGCGCCAGAGGGGCAGCAGCTAACTATGGCTACACCTTC; cdr3_aa: CSARGAAANYGYTF
j_call: TRBJ1-2; d_call: NA; cdr3_length: 14; clone_size: NA; v_call: TRBV19; cdr3_nt: TGTGCCAGTAGTGGGGACTGGGGGGACTATGGCTACACCTTC; cdr3_aa: CASSGDWGDYGYTF
j_call: TRBJ2-1; d_call: TRBD1; cdr3_length: 16; clone_size: NA; v_call: TRBV6-5; cdr3_nt: TGTGCCAGCAGTTACTCGAGGACAGGATATAACAATGAGCAGTTCTTC; cdr3_aa: CASSYSRTGYNNEQFF
j_call: TRBJ2-1; d_call: NA; cdr3_length: 14; clone_size: NA; v_call: TRBV5-6; cdr3_nt: TGTGCCAGCAGCTTCCGGAGCTCCTACAATGAGCAGTTCTTC; cdr3_aa: CASSFRSSYNEQFF
j_call: TRBJ1-6; d_call: NA; cdr3_length: 15; clone_size: NA; v_call: TRBV25-1; cdr3_nt: TGTGCCAGCAGTGAACGGGTAGGATTAACTTCACCCCTCCACTTT; cdr3_aa: CASSERVGLTSPLHF
j_call: TRBJ1-1; d_call: NA; cdr3_length: 13; clone_size: few; v_call: TRBV12-3/TRBV12-4; cdr3_nt: TGTGCCAGCACTCTACAGGCGAACACTGAAGCTTTCTTT; cdr3_aa: CASTLQANTEAFF
j_call: TRBJ2-5; d_call: TRBD2; cdr3_length: 20; clone_size: NA; v_call: TRBV3-1/TRBV3-2; cdr3_nt: TGTGCCAGCAGCCAAACCGCCGGGACTAGCGGGGGGGCAGGGGCCGGGACCCAGTACTTC; cdr3_aa: CASSQTAGTSGGAGAGTQYF
j_call: TRBJ1-2; d_call: NA; cdr3_length: 13; clone_size: NA; v_call: TRBV6-5; cdr3_nt: TGTGCCAGCAAGAATTCAGGGAGCTATGGCTACACCTTC; cdr3_aa: CASKNSGSYGYTF
j_call: TRBJ1-1; d_call: NA; cdr3_length: 14; clone_size: few; v_call: TRBV7-2; cdr3_nt: TGTGCCAGCAGCTTCTCGGCGCGGGGTCCTGAAGCTTTCTTT; cdr3_aa: CASSFSARGPEAFF
j_call: TRBJ1-1; d_call: NA; cdr3_length: 13; clone_size: NA; v_call: TRBV6-5; cdr3_nt: TGTGCCAGCCTTCGGACCCCGGGCACTGAAGCTTTCTTT; cdr3_aa: CASLRTPGTEAFF
j_call: TRBJ1-4; d_call: NA; cdr3_length: 16; clone_size: NA; v_call: TRBV5-4; cdr3_nt: TGTGCCAGCAGCTTGGGTCGGCGGGGGCCGGGAGAAAAACTGTTTTTT; cdr3_aa: CASSLGRRGPGEKLFF
j_call: TRBJ1-2; d_call: NA; cdr3_length: 15; clone_size: NA; v_call: TRBV13; cdr3_nt: TGTGCCAGCAGCTCTTGGGGCTCGCCTTTCTATGGCTACACCTTC; cdr3_aa: CASSSWGSPFYGYTF
j_call: TRBJ1-4; d_call: NA; cdr3_length: 14; clone_size: NA; v_call: TRBV5-1; cdr3_nt: TGCGCCAGCAGCTCCTCAGGGACTAATGAAAAACTGTTTTTT; cdr3_aa: CASSSSGTNEKLFF
j_call: TRBJ1-1; d_call: NA; cdr3_length: 11; clone_size: NA; v_call: TRBV3-1/TRBV3-2; cdr3_nt: TGTGCCAGCAGTTTATTCACTGAAGCTTTCTTT; cdr3_aa: CASSLFTEAFF
j_call: TRBJ1-1; d_call: NA; cdr3_length: 13; clone_size: NA; v_call: TRBV29-1; cdr3_nt: TGCAGCGTTTTGGCGCGAGTGAACACTGAAGCTTTCTTT; cdr3_aa: CSVLARVNTEAFF
j_call: TRBJ2-1; d_call: TRBD2; cdr3_length: 15; clone_size: few; v_call: TRBV7-9; cdr3_nt: TGTGCCAGCAGCCGCGGGGCTAGCGGGCCGGATGAGCAGTTCTTC; cdr3_aa: CASSRGASGPDEQFF
j_call: TRBJ1-1; d_call: NA; cdr3_length: 14; clone_size: NA; v_call: TRBV7-8; cdr3_nt: TGTGCCAGCAGCTCAGGCCTTAGGAACACTGAAGCTTTCTTT; cdr3_aa: CASSSGLRNTEAFF
j_call: TRBJ1-3; d_call: TRBD1; cdr3_length: 16; clone_size: NA; v_call: TRBV18; cdr3_nt: TGTGCCAGCTCCGGGACAGCCGGATTATCTGGAAACACCATATATTTT; cdr3_aa: CASSGTAGLSGNTIYF
j_call: TRBJ2-2; d_call: NA; cdr3_length: 14; clone_size: NA; v_call: TRBV10-2; cdr3_nt: TGCGCCAGCGTCAGGGATCCGAACACCGGGGAGCTGTTTTTT; cdr3_aa: CASVRDPNTGELFF
j_call: TRBJ2-2; d_call: TRBD2; cdr3_length: 16; clone_size: NA; v_call: TRBV9; cdr3_nt: TGTGCCAGCAGCTGGTCTGGGGGGGTAGACACCGGGGAGCTGTTTTTT; cdr3_aa: CASSWSGGVDTGELFF
j_call: TRBJ2-3; d_call: TRBD2; cdr3_length: 16; clone_size: NA; v_call: TRBV25-1; cdr3_nt: TGTGCCAGCAGTGAACCTAGCGGGGGGGTGACAGATACGCAGTATTTT; cdr3_aa: CASSEPSGGVTDTQYF
j_call: TRBJ1-4; d_call: TRBD1; cdr3_length: 14; clone_size: once; v_call: TRBV9; cdr3_nt: TGTGCCAGCAGCGTAGGCACAGGGGGTGGAAAACTGTTTTTT; cdr3_aa: CASSVGTGGGKLFF
j_call: TRBJ2-1; d_call: NA; cdr3_length: 16; clone_size: few; v_call: TRBV6-5; cdr3_nt: TGTGCCAGCAGTTACTCGTTAACTAGCCCCTACAATGAGCAGTTCTTC; cdr3_aa: CASSYSLTSPYNEQFF
j_call: TRBJ1-5; d_call: NA; cdr3_length: 17; clone_size: NA; v_call: TRBV15; cdr3_nt: TGTGCCACCAGCAGAGATATCGGGGCTGCGAGCAATCAGCCCCAGCATTTT; cdr3_aa: CATSRDIGAASNQPQHF
j_call: TRBJ1-2; d_call: TRBD1; cdr3_length: 13; clone_size: NA; v_call: TRBV28; cdr3_nt: TGTGCCAGCCAGACGGGACAGTCCTATGGCTACACCTTC; cdr3_aa: CASQTGQSYGYTF
j_call: TRBJ2-5; d_call: NA; cdr3_length: 13; clone_size: NA; v_call: TRBV5-1; cdr3_nt: TGCGCCAGCAGCTTACAGGGTGAAGAGACCCAGTACTTC; cdr3_aa: CASSLQGEETQYF
j_call: TRBJ1-1; d_call: TRBD1; cdr3_length: 11; clone_size: NA; v_call: TRBV18; cdr3_nt: TGTGCCAGCTCGTCCAGACAGGGAGCTTTCTTT; cdr3_aa: CASSSRQGAFF
j_call: TRBJ1-6; d_call: TRBD1; cdr3_length: 16; clone_size: NA; v_call: TRBV5-1; cdr3_nt: TGCGCCAGCAGCTCTACAGGGGGCACCTATAATTCACCCCTCCACTTT; cdr3_aa: CASSSTGGTYNSPLHF
j_call: TRBJ2-5; d_call: TRBD2; cdr3_length: 19; clone_size: NA; v_call: TRBV3-1/TRBV3-2; cdr3_nt: TGTGCCAGCAGCCCCCCTCGGACCAAGAGACTAGCGGGGGGAGAGACCCAGTACTTC; cdr3_aa: CASSPPRTKRLAGGETQYF
j_call: TRBJ1-3; d_call: TRBD1; cdr3_length: 16; clone_size: few; v_call: TRBV18; cdr3_nt: TGTGCCAGCTCACCTTCGACAGGGACATCTGGAAACACCATATATTTT; cdr3_aa: CASSPSTGTSGNTIYF
j_call: TRBJ2-3; d_call: NA; cdr3_length: 14; clone_size: NA; v_call: TRBV18; cdr3_nt: TGTGCCAGCTCACCACTACTATCTGGAGATACGCAGTATTTT; cdr3_aa: CASSPLLSGDTQYF
j_call: TRBJ2-2; d_call: NA; cdr3_length: 14; clone_size: few; v_call: TRBV5-1; cdr3_nt: TGCGCCAGCAGCCCGCCCCCGAACACCGGGGAGCTGTTTTTT; cdr3_aa: CASSPPPNTGELFF
j_call: TRBJ2-5; d_call: NA; cdr3_length: 13; clone_size: NA; v_call: TRBV12-5; cdr3_nt: TGTGCTAGTGGGCTGACAGGCCAAGAGACCCAGTACTTC; cdr3_aa: CASGLTGQETQYF
j_call: TRBJ2-3; d_call: NA; cdr3_length: 14; clone_size: NA; v_call: TRBV4-3; cdr3_nt: TGCGCCAGCAGCCAACAGGCTAGCACAGATACGCAGTATTTT; cdr3_aa: CASSQQASTDTQYF
j_call: TRBJ2-5; d_call: NA; cdr3_length: 15; clone_size: NA; v_call: TRBV5-4; cdr3_nt: TGTGCCAGCAGCCCTGGGACAAGGGATCTAGGGACCCAGTACTTC; cdr3_aa: CASSPGTRDLGTQYF
j_call: TRBJ1-1; d_call: NA; cdr3_length: 12; clone_size: NA; v_call: TRBV20-1; cdr3_nt: TGCAGTGCTAGTAGGGGGAACACTGAAGCTTTCTTT; cdr3_aa: CSASRGNTEAFF